Shown below are 11 T cell receptor beta chains from a single sample sequenced in a study of PD-L1 blockade in urothelial cancer. Time point given: pretreatment peripheral blood. Clones were sequenced by immunoSEQ multiplex PCR, and TCRdb holds only the in-frame ones, with some missing. Of some 65,000 clones listed, approximately 80% are singletons. The sample here was PBMCs, taken around atezolizumab (anti-PD-L1) treatment. Receptors originate from a man between 70 and 80 years old with urothelial cancer.

The chain is built from TRBV20-1 and TRBJ2-1; D may be TRBD2 (5 bases). The CDR3 totals 11 residues. V was trimmed by 6 bases and J by 9 bases, leaving 12 bases between them. The V gene's germline CDR1 is DFQATT and CDR2 SNEGSKA (reference sequence). The CDR3 DNA reads as TGCAGTGCCAAACTAGGGCCTGAGCAGTTCTTC. This codes for CSAKLGPEQFF.

The chain has TRBV5-6 and TRBJ1-2; D gene ambiguous. CDR1 is SGHDT and CDR2 is YYEEEE in the germline V gene. V lost 0 bases, J lost 3 bases, and 3 bases lay in between. This CDR3 spans 12 amino acids. The DNA for the CDR3 is TGTGCCAGCAGCTTGGCCTACTATGGCTACACCTTC. Residues: CASSLAYYGYTF.

This rearrangement joins TRBV30 to TRBJ1-3; 8 nucleotides match TRBD1. CDR3 length: 14 amino acids. Per the germline V gene, CDR1 is GTSNPN and CDR2 is SVGIG (reference sequence). V trimming: 7 bases; J trimming: 4 bases; junction bases outside the gene matches: 9. The CDR3 here is CASGQGPDGNTIYF. CDR3 DNA: TGTGCCTCCGGACAGGGACCCGACGGAAACACCATATATTTT.

The chain employs TRBV14 and TRBJ1-1, with a weak D call TRBD1 (5 bases). This CDR3 spans 14 amino acids. Germline V gene lookup returns CDR1 SGHDN and CDR2 FVKESK. Trimming cost V 1 base and J 8 bases, with 14 bases left between them. In nucleotides, the CDR3 is TGTGCCAGCAGCCAAGGCAGCAGGGCGGGAGAAGCTTTCTTT. Translation gives CASSQGSRAGEAFF.

The chain has TRBV7-2 and TRBJ2-1; TRBD2 agrees at 10 bases. The germline CDR1 and CDR2 sequences are SGHTA and FQGNSA. V shed 1 base and J 6 bases; nucleotides not matched to a gene: 3. There are 15 residues in the CDR3. CDR3 sequence: CASSLGGLATNEQFF. CDR3 nucleotide sequence: TGTGCCAGCAGCTTAGGGGGACTAGCGACCAATGAGCAGTTCTTC.

V and J are TRBV5-1 and TRBJ2-5; 11 bases match TRBD2. In germline, CDR1 is SGHRS, CDR2 YFSETQ. The CDR3 has 14 amino acids. V shed 4 bases and J 3 bases; nucleotides not matched to a gene: 2. CDR3 DNA sequence: TGCGCCAGCAGCGCGGGACTAGCGGAAGAGACCCAGTACTTC. It translates to CASSAGLAEETQYF. The variable domain in full, with the rest retrieved from reference TRBV5-1 and TRBJ2-5, is KAGVTQTPRYLIKTRGQQVTLSCSPISGHRSVSWYQQTPGQGLQFLFEYFSETQRNKGNFPGRFSGRQFSNSRSEMNVSTLELGDSALYLCASSAGLAEETQYFGPGTRLLVL.

This clone was seen only once. The rearrangement joins TRBV15 to TRBJ2-3; D is perhaps TRBD2 (6 bases). Between the trimmed V and J ends, which lost 5 bases and 0 bases, there was a span of 15 bases. The CDR3 is 16 residues long. The germline gives CDR1 LNHNV, CDR2 YYDKDF (reference sequence). CDR3 sequence (DNA): TGTGCCACCAGCGGGGCGGGGTGGCCTAGCACAGATACGCAGTATTTT. This encodes CATSGAGWPSTDTQYF.

V and J are TRBV27 and TRBJ1-2, with TRBD1 matching 12 bases. The V segment lost 5 bases and the J segment 8 bases; nucleotides outside the gene matches: 15. The CDR3 is 17 residues long. The V gene's germline CDR1 is MNHEY and CDR2 SMNVEV (reference sequence). CDR3 nucleotide sequence: TGTGCCAGCAGTCGACAATTCCCGGGACAGGGGGCTGGGGGCTACACCTTC. It codes for CASSRQFPGQGAGGYTF.

The gene calls are TRBV10-3 and TRBJ1-3; 10 bases fit TRBD1. V shed 7 bases and J 4 bases; nucleotides not matched to a gene: 7. Looked up from germline, CDR1 is ENHRY and CDR2 is SYGVKD. The CDR3 extends over 15 amino acids. CDR3 in DNA: TGTGCCATCAAACCGGGACAGGGGAAGGGAAACACCATATATTTT. Its protein product is CAIKPGQGKGNTIYF.

The chain combines TRBV6-1 with TRBJ1-3; tentative D call: TRBD1 (6 bases). The CDR3 has 15 amino acids. Germline V gene data show CDR1 as MNHNS and CDR2 as SASEGT. V gave up 5 bases and J gave up 0 bases, with 11 bases separating them. CDR3 protein: CASSLRTDSGNTIYF. The DNA for the CDR3 is TGTGCCAGCAGTCTTCGGACAGACTCTGGAAACACCATATATTTT.

The gene calls are TRBV29-1 and TRBJ2-3; 11 bases line up with TRBD2. CDR1 and CDR2 from the germline V gene are SQVTM and ANQGSEA. This CDR3 contains 14 residues. J was trimmed by 2 bases and V by 4 bases; bases with no gene match: 2. CDR3: CSVGLAGNTDTQYF. The CDR3, as DNA: TGCAGCGTTGGACTAGCGGGGAACACAGATACGCAGTATTTT.